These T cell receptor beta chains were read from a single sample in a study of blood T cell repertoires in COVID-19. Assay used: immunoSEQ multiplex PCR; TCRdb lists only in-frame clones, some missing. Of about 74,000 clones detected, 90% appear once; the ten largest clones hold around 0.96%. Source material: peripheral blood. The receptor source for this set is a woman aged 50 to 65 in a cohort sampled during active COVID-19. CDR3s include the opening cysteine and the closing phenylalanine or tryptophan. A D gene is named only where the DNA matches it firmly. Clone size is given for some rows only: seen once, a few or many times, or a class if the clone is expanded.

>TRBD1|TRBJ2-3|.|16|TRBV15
CATSTRLDRSTDTQYF
TGTGCCACCAGCACTAGATTGGACAGGAGCACAGATACGCAGTATTTT
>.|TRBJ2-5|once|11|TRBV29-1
CSSGLQETQYF
TGCAGCTCCGGACTTCAAGAGACCCAGTACTTC
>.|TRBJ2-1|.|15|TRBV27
CASSPRRTAGNEQFF
TGTGCCAGCAGTCCCCGTCGAACCGCGGGGAATGAGCAGTTCTTC
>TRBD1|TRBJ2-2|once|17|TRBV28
CASSLRGRDRGRGELFF
TGTGCCAGCAGTTTAAGGGGTCGAGACAGGGGTCGAGGGGAGCTGTTTTTT
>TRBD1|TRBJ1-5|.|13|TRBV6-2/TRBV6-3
CASSPDRIQPQHF
TGTGCCAGCAGCCCGGACAGGATTCAGCCCCAGCATTTT
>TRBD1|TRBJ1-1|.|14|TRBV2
CASRGQGTNTEAFF
TGTGCCAGCAGGGGACAGGGGACGAACACTGAAGCTTTCTTT
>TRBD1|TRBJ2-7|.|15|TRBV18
CASSPTGGGTSEQYF
TGTGCCAGCTCGCCGACAGGGGGCGGGACATCCGAGCAGTACTTC
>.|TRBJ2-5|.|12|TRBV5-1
CASTGPGETQYF
TGCGCCAGCACCGGGCCGGGGGAGACCCAGTACTTC
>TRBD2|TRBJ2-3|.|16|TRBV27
CASSSALAGSTDTQYF
TGTGCCAGCAGTTCTGCTTTAGCGGGAAGCACAGATACGCAGTATTTT
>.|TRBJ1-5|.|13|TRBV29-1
CSAGTTEGQPQHF
TGCAGCGCCGGGACTACCGAAGGCCAGCCCCAGCATTTT